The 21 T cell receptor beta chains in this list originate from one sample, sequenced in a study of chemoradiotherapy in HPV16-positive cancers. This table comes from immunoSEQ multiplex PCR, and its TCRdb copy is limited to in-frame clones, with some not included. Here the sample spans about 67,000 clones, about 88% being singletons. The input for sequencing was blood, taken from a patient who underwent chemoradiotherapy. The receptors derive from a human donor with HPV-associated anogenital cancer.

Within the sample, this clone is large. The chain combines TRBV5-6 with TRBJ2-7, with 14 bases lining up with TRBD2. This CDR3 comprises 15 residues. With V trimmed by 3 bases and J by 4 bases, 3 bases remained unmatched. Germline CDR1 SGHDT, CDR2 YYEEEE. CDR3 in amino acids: CASSWGLAGEYEQYF. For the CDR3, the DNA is TGTGCCAGCAGCTGGGGACTAGCGGGGGAGTACGAGCAGTACTTC. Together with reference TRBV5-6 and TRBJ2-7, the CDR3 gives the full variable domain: DAGVTQSPTHLIKTRGQQVTLRCSPKSGHDTVSWYQQALGQGPQFIFQYYEEEERQRGNFPDRFSGHQFPNYSSELNVNALLLGDSALYLCASSWGLAGEYEQYFGPGTRLTVT.

CDR3 residues: CASTAFRGRGTEAFF. DNA for the CDR3: TGTGCCAGTACCGCTTTCAGGGGTCGCGGCACTGAAGCTTTCTTT. The J gene is TRBJ1-1, the V gene TRBV19; possibly TRBD1 for D (6 bases). The CDR3 loop spans 15 amino acids. V lost 7 bases and J lost 4, with 19 bases in between. CDR1 and CDR2 (germline): LNHDA, SQIVND (reference sequence).

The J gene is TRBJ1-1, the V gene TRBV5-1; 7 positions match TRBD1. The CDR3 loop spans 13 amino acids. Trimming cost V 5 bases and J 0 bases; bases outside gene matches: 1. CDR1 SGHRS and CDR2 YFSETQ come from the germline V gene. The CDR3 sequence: CASRGTVNTEAFF. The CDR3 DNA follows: TGCGCCAGCAGAGGGACAGTGAACACTGAAGCTTTCTTT. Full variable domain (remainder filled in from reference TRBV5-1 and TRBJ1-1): KAGVTQTPRYLIKTRGQQVTLSCSPISGHRSVSWYQQTPGQGLQFLFEYFSETQRNKGNFPGRFSGRQFSNSRSEMNVSTLELGDSALYLCASRGTVNTEAFFGQGTRLTVV.

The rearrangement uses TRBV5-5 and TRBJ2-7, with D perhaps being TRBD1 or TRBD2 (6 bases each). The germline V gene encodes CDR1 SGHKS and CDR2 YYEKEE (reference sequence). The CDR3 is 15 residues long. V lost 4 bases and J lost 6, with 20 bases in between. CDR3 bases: TGTGCCAGCAGCCCCGTGGGGGGCAGGGGAGGCGAGCAGTACTTC. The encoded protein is CASSPVGGRGGEQYF. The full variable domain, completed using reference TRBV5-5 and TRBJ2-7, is DAGVTQSPTHLIKTRGQQVTLRCSPISGHKSVSWYQQVLGQGPQFIFQYYEKEERGRGNFPDRFSARQFPNYSSELNVNALLLGDSALYLCASSPVGGRGGEQYFGPGTRLTVT.

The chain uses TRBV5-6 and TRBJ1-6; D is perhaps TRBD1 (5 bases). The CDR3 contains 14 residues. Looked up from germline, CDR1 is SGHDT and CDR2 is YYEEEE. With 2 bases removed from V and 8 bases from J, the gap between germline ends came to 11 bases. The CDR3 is CASSLSDRDSPLHF. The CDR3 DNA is TGTGCCAGCAGCTTAAGTGACAGAGATTCACCCCTCCACTTT. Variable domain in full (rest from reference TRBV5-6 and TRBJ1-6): DAGVTQSPTHLIKTRGQQVTLRCSPKSGHDTVSWYQQALGQGPQFIFQYYEEEERQRGNFPDRFSGHQFPNYSSELNVNALLLGDSALYLCASSLSDRDSPLHFGNGTRLTVT.

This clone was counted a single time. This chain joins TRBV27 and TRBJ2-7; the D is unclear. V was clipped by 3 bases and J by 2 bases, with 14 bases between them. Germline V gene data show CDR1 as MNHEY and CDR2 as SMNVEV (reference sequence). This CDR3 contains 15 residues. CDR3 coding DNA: TGTGCCAGCAGTTTTACCGGGTTTGGGGCCTACGAGCAGTACTTC. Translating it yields CASSFTGFGAYEQYF.

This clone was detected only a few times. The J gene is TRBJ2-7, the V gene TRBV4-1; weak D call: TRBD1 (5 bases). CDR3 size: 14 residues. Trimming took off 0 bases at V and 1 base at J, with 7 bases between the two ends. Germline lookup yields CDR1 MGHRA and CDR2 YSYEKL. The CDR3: CASSQDDSSYEQYF. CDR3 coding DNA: TGCGCCAGCAGCCAAGACGACAGTTCCTACGAGCAGTACTTC.

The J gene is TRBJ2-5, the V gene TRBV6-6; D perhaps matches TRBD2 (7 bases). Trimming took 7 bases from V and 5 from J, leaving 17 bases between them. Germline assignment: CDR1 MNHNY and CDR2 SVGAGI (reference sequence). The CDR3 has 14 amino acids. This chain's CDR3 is CASTSAGARETQYF. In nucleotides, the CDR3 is TGTGCCAGCACGTCGGCGGGGGCGCGGGAGACCCAGTACTTC.

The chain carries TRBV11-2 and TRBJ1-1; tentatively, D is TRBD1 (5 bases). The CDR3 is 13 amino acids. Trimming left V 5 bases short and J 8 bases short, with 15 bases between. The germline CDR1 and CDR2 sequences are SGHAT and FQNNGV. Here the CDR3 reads CASSRGNEQEAFF. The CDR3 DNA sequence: TGTGCCAGCAGCCGGGGGAACGAACAAGAAGCTTTCTTT.

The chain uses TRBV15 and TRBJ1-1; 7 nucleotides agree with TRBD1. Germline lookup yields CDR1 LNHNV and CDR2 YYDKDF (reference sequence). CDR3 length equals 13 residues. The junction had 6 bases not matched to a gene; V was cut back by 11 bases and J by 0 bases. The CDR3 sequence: CAYRDSLNTEAFF. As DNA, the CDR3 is TGTGCCTACCGGGACAGCTTGAACACTGAAGCTTTCTTT.

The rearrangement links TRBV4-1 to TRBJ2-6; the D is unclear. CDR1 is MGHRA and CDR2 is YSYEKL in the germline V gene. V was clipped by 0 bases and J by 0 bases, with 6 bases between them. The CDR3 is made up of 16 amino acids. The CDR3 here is CASSQDGHSGANVLTF. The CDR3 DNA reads TGCGCCAGCAGCCAAGACGGTCACTCTGGGGCCAACGTCCTGACTTTC.

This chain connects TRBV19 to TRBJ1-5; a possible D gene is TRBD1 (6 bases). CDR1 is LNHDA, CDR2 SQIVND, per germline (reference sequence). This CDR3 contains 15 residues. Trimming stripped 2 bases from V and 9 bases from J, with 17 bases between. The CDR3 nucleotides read TGTGCCAGTAGTATACAGGGGCCCTTGGCTTGGCCCCAGCATTTT. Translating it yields CASSIQGPLAWPQHF.

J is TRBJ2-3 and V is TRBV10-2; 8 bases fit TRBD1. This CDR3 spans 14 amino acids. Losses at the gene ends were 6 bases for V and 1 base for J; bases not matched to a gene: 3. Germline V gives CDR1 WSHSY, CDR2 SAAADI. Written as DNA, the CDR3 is TGCGCCAGCAGACCGGGACAGGGCACAGATACGCAGTATTTT. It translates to CASRPGQGTDTQYF.

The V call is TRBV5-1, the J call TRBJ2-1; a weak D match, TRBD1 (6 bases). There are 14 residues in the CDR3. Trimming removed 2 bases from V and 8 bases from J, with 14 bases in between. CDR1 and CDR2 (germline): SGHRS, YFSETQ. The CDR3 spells CASSLGQGMDEQFF. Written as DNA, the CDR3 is TGCGCCAGCAGCTTAGGCCAGGGGATGGATGAGCAGTTCTTC.

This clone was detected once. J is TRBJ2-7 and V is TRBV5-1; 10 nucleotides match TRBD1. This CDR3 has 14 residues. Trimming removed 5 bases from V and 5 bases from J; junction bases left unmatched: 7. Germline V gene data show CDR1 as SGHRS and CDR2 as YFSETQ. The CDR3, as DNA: TGCGCCAGCAGGTGGGTAGGGACAGGGGACGAGCAGTACTTC. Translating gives CASRWVGTGDEQYF. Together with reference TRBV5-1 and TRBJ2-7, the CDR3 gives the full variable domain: KAGVTQTPRYLIKTRGQQVTLSCSPISGHRSVSWYQQTPGQGLQFLFEYFSETQRNKGNFPGRFSGRQFSNSRSEMNVSTLELGDSALYLCASRWVGTGDEQYFGPGTRLTVT.

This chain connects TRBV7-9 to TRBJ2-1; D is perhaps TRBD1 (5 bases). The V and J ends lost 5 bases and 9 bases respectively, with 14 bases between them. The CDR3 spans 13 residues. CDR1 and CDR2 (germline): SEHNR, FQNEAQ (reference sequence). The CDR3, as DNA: TGTGCCAGCAGCATCATCAGGGCTGGTGAGCAGTTCTTC. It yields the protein CASSIIRAGEQFF.

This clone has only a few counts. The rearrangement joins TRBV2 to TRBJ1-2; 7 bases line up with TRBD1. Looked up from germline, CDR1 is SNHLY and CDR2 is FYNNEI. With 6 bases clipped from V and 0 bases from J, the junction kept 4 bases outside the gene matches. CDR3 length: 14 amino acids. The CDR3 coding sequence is TGTGCCAGCAGGGGGACAGAGACTAACTATGGCTACACCTTC. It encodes CASRGTETNYGYTF.

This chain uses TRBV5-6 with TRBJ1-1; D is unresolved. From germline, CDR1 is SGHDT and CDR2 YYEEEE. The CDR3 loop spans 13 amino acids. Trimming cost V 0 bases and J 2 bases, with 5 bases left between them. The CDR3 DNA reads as TGTGCCAGCAGCTTGGCAGTAAACACTGAAGCTTTCTTT. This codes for CASSLAVNTEAFF.

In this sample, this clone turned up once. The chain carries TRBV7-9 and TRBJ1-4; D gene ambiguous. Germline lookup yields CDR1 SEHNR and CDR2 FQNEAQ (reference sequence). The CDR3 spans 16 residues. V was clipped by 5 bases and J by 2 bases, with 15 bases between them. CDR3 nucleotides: TGTGCCAGCAGCCCCCGCGGGCCGGCGACTAATGAAAAACTGTTTTTT. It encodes CASSPRGPATNEKLFF.

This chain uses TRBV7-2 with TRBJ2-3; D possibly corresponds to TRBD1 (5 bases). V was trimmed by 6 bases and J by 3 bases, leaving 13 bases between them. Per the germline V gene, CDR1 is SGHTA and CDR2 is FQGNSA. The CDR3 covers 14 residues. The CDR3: CASSLGHRTDTQYF. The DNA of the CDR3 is TGTGCCAGCAGTCTCGGACATCGAACAGATACGCAGTATTTT.

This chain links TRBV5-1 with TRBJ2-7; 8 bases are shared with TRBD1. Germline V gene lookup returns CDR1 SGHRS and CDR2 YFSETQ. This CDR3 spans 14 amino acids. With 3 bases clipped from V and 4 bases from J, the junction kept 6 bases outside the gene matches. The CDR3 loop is CASSSRQGSYEQYF. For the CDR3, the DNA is TGCGCCAGCAGCTCCCGACAGGGGAGTTACGAGCAGTACTTC.